Listed below are T cell receptor beta chains from one sample, sequenced in a study of blood T cell repertoires in COVID-19. Profiled with immunoSEQ multiplex PCR; TCRdb holds only in-frame clones, not every one. The sample includes about 180,000 clones, about 91% of them seen just once. Input material: peripheral blood. All receptors come from a young woman with acute or convalescent COVID-19. The CDR3 runs from the conserved cysteine through the conserved F or W. D genes are given only for firm matches. Size values are once, few and many counts, or a class for expanded clones, and some rows have none.

cdr3_nt: TGTGCCAGTAGTATTCCGGGCAGGGGAACAGATACGCAGTATTTT; cdr3_aa: CASSIPGRGTDTQYF; clone_size: -; j_call: TRBJ2-3; d_call: -; v_call: TRBV19
cdr3_nt: TGTGCCAGCAGCGTGAGGAGGGAGGGCCTTGGGCAGTTCTTC; cdr3_aa: CASSVRREGLGQFF; clone_size: -; j_call: TRBJ2-1; d_call: TRBD2; v_call: TRBV9
cdr3_nt: TGCGCCTCCCAGGGGGGACACCTGAACACTGAAGCTTTCTTT; cdr3_aa: CASQGGHLNTEAFF; clone_size: -; j_call: TRBJ1-1; d_call: TRBD1; v_call: TRBV10-2
cdr3_nt: TGTGCCAGCTCAGCTGGGACAGAAGAGACCCAGTACTTC; cdr3_aa: CASSAGTEETQYF; clone_size: once; j_call: TRBJ2-5; d_call: TRBD1; v_call: TRBV18
cdr3_nt: TGTGCCGGCGCGGCTAGCGGGCCCAATGAGCAGTTCTTC; cdr3_aa: CAGAASGPNEQFF; clone_size: -; j_call: TRBJ2-1; d_call: TRBD2; v_call: TRBV6-6
cdr3_nt: TGCGCCAGCAGCCTCGGGACAGACAACTACGAGCAGTACTTC; cdr3_aa: CASSLGTDNYEQYF; clone_size: few; j_call: TRBJ2-7; d_call: TRBD1; v_call: TRBV4-1
cdr3_nt: TGTGCCAGCAGACGGGACTGGAACAATGAGCAGTTCTTC; cdr3_aa: CASRRDWNNEQFF; clone_size: -; j_call: TRBJ2-1; d_call: -; v_call: TRBV28
cdr3_nt: TGCAGCGTAGGACTAGCGGAACCTAGCTCCTACAATGAGCAGTTCTTC; cdr3_aa: CSVGLAEPSSYNEQFF; clone_size: -; j_call: TRBJ2-1; d_call: TRBD2; v_call: TRBV29-1
cdr3_nt: TGTGCCAGCAGCCTACTATTGGTTGGCTACACCTTC; cdr3_aa: CASSLLLVGYTF; clone_size: many; j_call: TRBJ1-2; d_call: -; v_call: TRBV28
cdr3_nt: TGTGCCAGCAACGGAGACAATGAGCAGTTCTTC; cdr3_aa: CASNGDNEQFF; clone_size: -; j_call: TRBJ2-1; d_call: -; v_call: TRBV2
cdr3_nt: TGTGCCAGCATCGGGACAGCCCATAAAGAGCAGTTCTTC; cdr3_aa: CASIGTAHKEQFF; clone_size: -; j_call: TRBJ2-1; d_call: TRBD1; v_call: TRBV27
cdr3_nt: TGTGCCAGCAGCTCCCTGGCTTCCGCGGGGGGACCAGATACGCAGTATTTT; cdr3_aa: CASSSLASAGGPDTQYF; clone_size: -; j_call: TRBJ2-3; d_call: TRBD2; v_call: TRBV11-2
cdr3_nt: TGTGCCAGCAGCCCCCAGGGGAGCTCCTACGAGCAGTACTTC; cdr3_aa: CASSPQGSSYEQYF; clone_size: -; j_call: TRBJ2-7; d_call: -; v_call: TRBV9
cdr3_nt: TGTGCCAGCAGCTCGACCCCCGGGACTCGGGAGACCCAGTACTTC; cdr3_aa: CASSSTPGTRETQYF; clone_size: once; j_call: TRBJ2-5; d_call: -; v_call: TRBV11-2
cdr3_nt: TGTGCCAGCAGTTTAAAAGGAGTCACTGAAGCTTTCTTT; cdr3_aa: CASSLKGVTEAFF; clone_size: few; j_call: TRBJ1-1; d_call: -; v_call: TRBV12-3/TRBV12-4
cdr3_nt: TGTGCCAGCAGCCAAGGACTGATACAAGAGACCCAGTACTTC; cdr3_aa: CASSQGLIQETQYF; clone_size: -; j_call: TRBJ2-5; d_call: -; v_call: TRBV4-2
cdr3_nt: TGTGCCAGCAGCTTGGACAGAGGCGGACCGAACACTGAAGCTTTCTTT; cdr3_aa: CASSLDRGGPNTEAFF; clone_size: -; j_call: TRBJ1-1; d_call: -; v_call: TRBV11-2
cdr3_nt: TGTGCCAGCAGCCCCGTTAAGCCCGGGGAGCTGTTTTTT; cdr3_aa: CASSPVKPGELFF; clone_size: -; j_call: TRBJ2-2; d_call: -; v_call: TRBV6-5
cdr3_nt: TGTGCCAGCAGCTTGGGTCCAGGAACCTATGGCTACACCTTC; cdr3_aa: CASSLGPGTYGYTF; clone_size: -; j_call: TRBJ1-2; d_call: -; v_call: TRBV5-5
cdr3_nt: TGTGCCAGCAGAGGGGACTCCTCGGGGACCCAGTACTTC; cdr3_aa: CASRGDSSGTQYF; clone_size: -; j_call: TRBJ2-5; d_call: -; v_call: TRBV25-1
cdr3_nt: TGTGCCAGCAGCCCAGATGTGCCCTCCTACGAGCAGTACTTC; cdr3_aa: CASSPDVPSYEQYF; clone_size: -; j_call: TRBJ2-7; d_call: -; v_call: TRBV7-8
cdr3_nt: TGTGCCAGTAGTAAACTCACTGATAGCAATCAGCCCCAGCATTTT; cdr3_aa: CASSKLTDSNQPQHF; clone_size: -; j_call: TRBJ1-5; d_call: -; v_call: TRBV19
cdr3_nt: TGCGCCAGCAGCTTGGCCGGCGGGCCAGGAGGGACAGATACGCAGTATTTT; cdr3_aa: CASSLAGGPGGTDTQYF; clone_size: -; j_call: TRBJ2-3; d_call: -; v_call: TRBV5-1
cdr3_nt: TGTGCCAGCAGTCCCGACAGGGGCCAAACTAATTCACCCCTCCACTTT; cdr3_aa: CASSPDRGQTNSPLHF; clone_size: -; j_call: TRBJ1-6; d_call: TRBD1; v_call: TRBV27
cdr3_nt: TGTGCCAGCAGCTTGGGGGACAGGAACACCGGGGAGCTGTTTTTT; cdr3_aa: CASSLGDRNTGELFF; clone_size: -; j_call: TRBJ2-2; d_call: TRBD1; v_call: TRBV5-4
cdr3_nt: TGTGCCAGCAGCCAAGCGGGTGCCGATACGCAGTATTTT; cdr3_aa: CASSQAGADTQYF; clone_size: -; j_call: TRBJ2-3; d_call: -; v_call: TRBV6-5
cdr3_nt: TGTGCCAGCAGTTTAGTGTTCCAGGGCAGGTACACCTTC; cdr3_aa: CASSLVFQGRYTF; clone_size: -; j_call: TRBJ1-2; d_call: -; v_call: TRBV12-3/TRBV12-4
cdr3_nt: TGTGCCAGCAGTTTGGAGGGTGGTGAGCAGTTCTTC; cdr3_aa: CASSLEGGEQFF; clone_size: few; j_call: TRBJ2-1; d_call: -; v_call: TRBV27
cdr3_nt: TGTGCCAGCAGCTTCCCGGGAGGACGAGAGACCCAGTACTTC; cdr3_aa: CASSFPGGRETQYF; clone_size: -; j_call: TRBJ2-5; d_call: TRBD2; v_call: TRBV5-6
cdr3_nt: TGTGCCAGCAGCCAAGGGGGACTCTACGAGCAGTACTTC; cdr3_aa: CASSQGGLYEQYF; clone_size: -; j_call: TRBJ2-7; d_call: -; v_call: TRBV14
cdr3_nt: TGTGCCAGCAGTTTAAACCGCGGGGGAGGCTACACCTTC; cdr3_aa: CASSLNRGGGYTF; clone_size: -; j_call: TRBJ1-2; d_call: -; v_call: TRBV28
cdr3_nt: TGTGCCAGTAGTAAGGAGCATCCGAGCTATGGCTACACCTTC; cdr3_aa: CASSKEHPSYGYTF; clone_size: -; j_call: TRBJ1-2; d_call: -; v_call: TRBV19
cdr3_nt: TGTGCCAGCAGCTTCCAGTCCATCACCCTCCACTTT; cdr3_aa: CASSFQSITLHF; clone_size: once; j_call: TRBJ1-6; d_call: -; v_call: TRBV5-5
cdr3_nt: TGTGCCAGCAGCTCCCTCACCGGGGAGCTGTTTTTT; cdr3_aa: CASSSLTGELFF; clone_size: -; j_call: TRBJ2-2; d_call: -; v_call: TRBV12-3/TRBV12-4
cdr3_nt: TGCGCCAGCAGCCCTTCAGGGAACACTGAAGCTTTCTTT; cdr3_aa: CASSPSGNTEAFF; clone_size: -; j_call: TRBJ1-1; d_call: -; v_call: TRBV5-1
cdr3_nt: TGTGCCTGGAGTTTTCCCGGGACAGGGGGTAAACTGTTTTTT; cdr3_aa: CAWSFPGTGGKLFF; clone_size: few; j_call: TRBJ1-4; d_call: TRBD1; v_call: TRBV30
cdr3_nt: TGTGCCAGCAGAGGACGAGGGGGCATTCAGTACTTC; cdr3_aa: CASRGRGGIQYF; clone_size: -; j_call: TRBJ2-4; d_call: -; v_call: TRBV27
cdr3_nt: TGCGCCAGCAGTCAACCGACAGCCCAGAGTGAAAAACTGTTTTTT; cdr3_aa: CASSQPTAQSEKLFF; clone_size: -; j_call: TRBJ1-4; d_call: -; v_call: TRBV23-1
cdr3_nt: TGTGCCATCAGCCAACAGGGGAGCACAGATACGCAGTATTTT; cdr3_aa: CAISQQGSTDTQYF; clone_size: -; j_call: TRBJ2-3; d_call: TRBD1; v_call: TRBV10-3
cdr3_nt: TGTGCCACCCTTAGTGACAGCCTCTCCTACAATGAGCAGTTCTTC; cdr3_aa: CATLSDSLSYNEQFF; clone_size: -; j_call: TRBJ2-1; d_call: -; v_call: TRBV19
cdr3_nt: TGCGCCAGCAGCTCCGGGGCCGGGAGTGGGTACACCGGGGAGCTGTTTTTT; cdr3_aa: CASSSGAGSGYTGELFF; clone_size: -; j_call: TRBJ2-2; d_call: -; v_call: TRBV5-1
cdr3_nt: TGCGCCAGCAGCCCGACCGCCGGAGGCACTGAAGCTTTCTTT; cdr3_aa: CASSPTAGGTEAFF; clone_size: -; j_call: TRBJ1-1; d_call: -; v_call: TRBV5-1
cdr3_nt: TGTGCTAGCAGCCTCCTCTTTACGGGCACCGGGGAGCTGTTTTTT; cdr3_aa: CASSLLFTGTGELFF; clone_size: -; j_call: TRBJ2-2; d_call: -; v_call: TRBV7-7